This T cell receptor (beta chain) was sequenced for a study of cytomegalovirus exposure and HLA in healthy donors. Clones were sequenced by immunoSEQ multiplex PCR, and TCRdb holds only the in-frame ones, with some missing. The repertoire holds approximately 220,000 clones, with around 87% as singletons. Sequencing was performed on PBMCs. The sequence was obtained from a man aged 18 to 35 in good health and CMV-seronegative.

CDR3 DNA: TGTGCCAGCAGTGAATTGCTAGGCTCAGATACGCAGTATTTT. This encodes CASSELLGSDTQYF. V gene TRBV2 combines with J gene TRBJ2-3; D gene uncertain. V lost 2 bases and J lost 4, with 10 bases in between. CDR1 is SNHLY, CDR2 FYNNEI, per germline. The CDR3 is 14 residues long.